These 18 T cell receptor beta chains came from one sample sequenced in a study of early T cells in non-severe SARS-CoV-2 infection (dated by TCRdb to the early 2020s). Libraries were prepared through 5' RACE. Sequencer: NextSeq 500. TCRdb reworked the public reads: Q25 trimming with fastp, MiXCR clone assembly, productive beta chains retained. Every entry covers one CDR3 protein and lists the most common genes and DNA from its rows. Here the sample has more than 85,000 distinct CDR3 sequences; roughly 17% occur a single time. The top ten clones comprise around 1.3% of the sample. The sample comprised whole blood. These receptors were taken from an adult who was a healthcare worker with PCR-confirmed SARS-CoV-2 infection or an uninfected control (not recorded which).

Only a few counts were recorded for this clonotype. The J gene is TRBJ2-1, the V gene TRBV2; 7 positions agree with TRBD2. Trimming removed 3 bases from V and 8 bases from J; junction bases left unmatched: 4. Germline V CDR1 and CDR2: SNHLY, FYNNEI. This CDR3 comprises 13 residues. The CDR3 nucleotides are TGTGCCAGCAGTGAGGCTAGCGGTGATGAGCAGTTCTTC. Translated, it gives CASSEASGDEQFF. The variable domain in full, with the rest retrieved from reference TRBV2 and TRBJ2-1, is EPEVTQTPSHQVTQMGQEVILRCVPISNHLYFYWYRQILGQKVEFLVSFYNNEISEKSEIFDDQFSVERPDGSNFTLKIRSTKLEDSAMYFCASSEASGDEQFFGPGTRLTVL.

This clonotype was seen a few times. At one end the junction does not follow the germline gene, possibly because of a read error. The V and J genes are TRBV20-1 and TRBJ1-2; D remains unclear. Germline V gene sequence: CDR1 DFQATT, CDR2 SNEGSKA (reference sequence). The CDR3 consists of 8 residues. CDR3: CSPSGYTF. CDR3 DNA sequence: TGCAGTCCTAGTGGCTACACCTTC.

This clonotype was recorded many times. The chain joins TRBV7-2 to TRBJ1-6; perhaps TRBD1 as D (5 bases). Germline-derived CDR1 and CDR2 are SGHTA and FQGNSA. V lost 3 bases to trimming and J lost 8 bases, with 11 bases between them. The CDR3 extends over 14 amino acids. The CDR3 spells CASSFFQGYSPLHF. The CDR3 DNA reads TGTGCCAGCAGCTTTTTCCAGGGATATTCACCCCTCCACTTT.

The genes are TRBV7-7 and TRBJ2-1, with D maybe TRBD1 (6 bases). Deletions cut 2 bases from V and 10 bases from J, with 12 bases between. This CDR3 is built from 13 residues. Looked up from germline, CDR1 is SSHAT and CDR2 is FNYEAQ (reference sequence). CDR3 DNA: TGTGCCAGCAGCTTAAACAGGGCTGGAGAGCAGTTCTTC. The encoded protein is CASSLNRAGEQFF.

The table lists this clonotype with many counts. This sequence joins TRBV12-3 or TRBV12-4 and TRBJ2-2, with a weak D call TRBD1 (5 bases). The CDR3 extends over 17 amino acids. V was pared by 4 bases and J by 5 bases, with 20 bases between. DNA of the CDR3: TGTGCCAGCAGTTCCAACTGGACACCCTCCAGGACCGGGGAGCTGTTTTTT. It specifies CASSSNWTPSRTGELFF.

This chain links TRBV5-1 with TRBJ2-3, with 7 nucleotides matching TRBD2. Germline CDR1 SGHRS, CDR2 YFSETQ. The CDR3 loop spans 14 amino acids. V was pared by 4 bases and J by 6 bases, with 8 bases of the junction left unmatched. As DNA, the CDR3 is TGCGCCAGCAGCACGGGGAGGGGAGGTGATACGCAGTATTTT. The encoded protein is CASSTGRGGDTQYF. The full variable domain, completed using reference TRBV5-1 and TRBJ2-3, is KAGVTQTPRYLIKTRGQQVTLSCSPISGHRSVSWYQQTPGQGLQFLFEYFSETQRNKGNFPGRFSGRQFSNSRSEMNVSTLELGDSALYLCASSTGRGGDTQYFGPGTRLTVL.

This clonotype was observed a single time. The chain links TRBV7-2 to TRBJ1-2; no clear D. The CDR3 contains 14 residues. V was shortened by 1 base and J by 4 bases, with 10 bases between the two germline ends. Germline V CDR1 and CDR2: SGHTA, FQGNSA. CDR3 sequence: CASSLGGVSYGYTF. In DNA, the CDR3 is TGTGCCAGCAGCTTAGGTGGGGTTTCCTATGGCTACACCTTC.

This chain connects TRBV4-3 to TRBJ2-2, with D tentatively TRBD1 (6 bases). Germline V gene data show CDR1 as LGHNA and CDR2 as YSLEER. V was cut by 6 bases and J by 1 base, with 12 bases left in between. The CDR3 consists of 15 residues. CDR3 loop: CASSQSDRNTGELFF. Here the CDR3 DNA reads TGCGCCAGCAGTCAGTCGGACAGGAACACCGGGGAGCTGTTTTTT.

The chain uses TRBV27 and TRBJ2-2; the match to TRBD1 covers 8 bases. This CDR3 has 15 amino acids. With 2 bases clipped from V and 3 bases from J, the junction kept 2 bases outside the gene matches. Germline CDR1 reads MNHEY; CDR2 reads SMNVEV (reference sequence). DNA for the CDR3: TGTGCCAGCAGTTTAAAGACAGGGGACACCGGGGAGCTGTTTTTT. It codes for CASSLKTGDTGELFF.

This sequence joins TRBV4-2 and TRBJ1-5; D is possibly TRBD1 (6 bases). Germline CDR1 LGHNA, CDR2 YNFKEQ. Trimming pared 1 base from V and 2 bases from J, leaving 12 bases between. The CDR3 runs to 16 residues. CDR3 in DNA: TGTGCCAGCAGCCAAGTGGCAGGGGAGGGCAATCAGCCCCAGCATTTT. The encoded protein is CASSQVAGEGNQPQHF.

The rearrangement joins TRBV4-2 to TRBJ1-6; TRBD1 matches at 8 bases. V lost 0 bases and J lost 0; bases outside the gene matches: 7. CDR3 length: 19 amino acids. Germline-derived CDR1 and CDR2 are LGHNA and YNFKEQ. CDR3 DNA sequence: TGTGCCAGCAGCCAAGATGGACAGGGATTTTTCTCCTATAATTCACCCCTCCACTTT. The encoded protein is CASSQDGQGFFSYNSPLHF.

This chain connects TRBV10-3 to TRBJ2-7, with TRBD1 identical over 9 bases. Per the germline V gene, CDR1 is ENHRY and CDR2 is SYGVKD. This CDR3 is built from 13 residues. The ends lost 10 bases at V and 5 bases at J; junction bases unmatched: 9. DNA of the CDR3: TGTGCCACTTTGGGGGACAGGGCCGACGAGCAGTACTTC. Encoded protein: CATLGDRADEQYF.

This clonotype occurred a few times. CDR3 protein: CATSDFGTETHNEQFF. For the CDR3, the DNA is TGTGCCACCAGTGATTTCGGGACAGAAACTCACAATGAGCAGTTCTTC. The chain couples TRBV24-1 to TRBJ2-1; TRBD1 matches 7 bases. With V trimmed by 1 base and J by 5 bases, 7 bases remained unmatched. The germline CDR1 and CDR2 sequences are KGHDR and SFDVKD. This CDR3 has 16 residues.

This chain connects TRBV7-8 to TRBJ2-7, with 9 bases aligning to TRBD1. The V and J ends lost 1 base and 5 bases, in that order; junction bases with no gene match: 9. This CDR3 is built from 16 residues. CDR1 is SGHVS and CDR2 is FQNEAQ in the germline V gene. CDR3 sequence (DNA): TGTGCCAGCAGCTTAGGTTTCCTGGACAGGGGCGACGAGCAGTACTTC. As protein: CASSLGFLDRGDEQYF.

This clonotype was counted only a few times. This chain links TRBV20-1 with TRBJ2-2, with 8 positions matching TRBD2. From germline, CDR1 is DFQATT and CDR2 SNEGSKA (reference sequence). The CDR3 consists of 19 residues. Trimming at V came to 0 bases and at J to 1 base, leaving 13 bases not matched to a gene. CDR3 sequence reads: CSARDTGAGEAGNTGELFF. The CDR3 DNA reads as TGCAGTGCTAGAGATACAGGAGCGGGAGAGGCTGGGAACACCGGGGAGCTGTTTTTT.

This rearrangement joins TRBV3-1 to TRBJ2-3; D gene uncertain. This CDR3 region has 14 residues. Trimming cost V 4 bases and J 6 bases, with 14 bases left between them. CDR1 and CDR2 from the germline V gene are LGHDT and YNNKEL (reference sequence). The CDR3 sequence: CASSLSRLPDTQYF. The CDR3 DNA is TGTGCCAGCAGCCTGAGTAGGCTTCCGGATACGCAGTATTTT.

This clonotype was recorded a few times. CDR3 bases: TGCGCCAGCAGCCACGACGTCGGGGCGGAGACGGATGGCTACACCTTC. Translated: CASSHDVGAETDGYTF. The rearrangement joins TRBV4-3 to TRBJ1-2, with TRBD1 as a possible D gene (5 bases). There are 16 residues in the CDR3. The germline V gene encodes CDR1 LGHNA and CDR2 YSLEER. Deletions cut 3 bases from V and 6 bases from J, with 20 bases between.

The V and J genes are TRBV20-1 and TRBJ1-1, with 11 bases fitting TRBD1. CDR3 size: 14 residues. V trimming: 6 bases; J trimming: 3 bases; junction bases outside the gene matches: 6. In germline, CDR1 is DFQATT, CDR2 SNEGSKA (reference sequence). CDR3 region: CSAKGTGGDTEAFF. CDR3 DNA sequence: TGCAGTGCAAAAGGGACAGGGGGAGACACTGAAGCTTTCTTT.